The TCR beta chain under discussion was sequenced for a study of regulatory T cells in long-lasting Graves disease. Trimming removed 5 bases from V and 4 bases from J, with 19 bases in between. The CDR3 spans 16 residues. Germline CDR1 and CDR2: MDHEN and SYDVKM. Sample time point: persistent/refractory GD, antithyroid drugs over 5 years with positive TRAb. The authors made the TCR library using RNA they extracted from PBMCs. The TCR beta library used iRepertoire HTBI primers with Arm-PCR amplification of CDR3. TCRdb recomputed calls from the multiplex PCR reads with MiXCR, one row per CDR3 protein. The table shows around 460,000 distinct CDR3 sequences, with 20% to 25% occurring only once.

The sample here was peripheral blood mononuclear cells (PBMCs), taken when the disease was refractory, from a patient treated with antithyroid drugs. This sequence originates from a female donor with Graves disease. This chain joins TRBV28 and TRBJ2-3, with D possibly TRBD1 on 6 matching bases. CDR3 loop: CASSHSQGREPDTQYF. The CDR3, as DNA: TGTGCCAGCAGTCACTCACAGGGCCGGGAACCAGATACGCAGTATTTT.